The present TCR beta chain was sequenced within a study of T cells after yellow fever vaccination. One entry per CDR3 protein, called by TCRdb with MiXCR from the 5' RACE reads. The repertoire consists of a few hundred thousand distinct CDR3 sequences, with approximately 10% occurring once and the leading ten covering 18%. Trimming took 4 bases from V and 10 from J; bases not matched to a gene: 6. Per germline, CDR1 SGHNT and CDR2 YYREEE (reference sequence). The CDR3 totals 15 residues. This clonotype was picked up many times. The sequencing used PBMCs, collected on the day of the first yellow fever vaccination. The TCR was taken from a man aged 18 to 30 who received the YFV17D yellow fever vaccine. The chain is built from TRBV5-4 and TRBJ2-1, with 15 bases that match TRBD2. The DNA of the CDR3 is TGTGCCAGCAGCCCTGGGACTAGCGGGGGGAACGAGCAGTTCTTC. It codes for CASSPGTSGGNEQFF. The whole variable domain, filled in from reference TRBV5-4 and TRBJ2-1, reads ETGVTQSPTHLIKTRGQQVTLRCSSQSGHNTVSWYQQALGQGPQFIFQYYREEENGRGNFPPRFSGLQFPNYSSELNVNALELDDSALYLCASSPGTSGGNEQFFGPGTRLTVL.